This T cell receptor (beta chain) was recovered during a study of blood T cell repertoires in COVID-19 (dated by TCRdb to about 2020). Describing the broader study: Samples covering the acute and convalescent phases of COVID-19 were provided by collaborators in the United States, Italy and Spain. The prospective study material was composed of cDNA or gDNA derived from T cells, B-cell-depleted T cells, or PBMCs. Where available, HLA class I and class II types were taken from metadata supplied by the sample provider and were not determined by assay-based typing. A de-identified subject ID, COVID-19 status, age in years and sex were almost always included in the sample metadata. Deeply sampled blood TCRbeta repertoires from subjects exposed to, actively infected with, or recovered from COVID-19 were included in the dataset. The repertoires were released in a freely available public database meant as a resource for research on the immune response to SARS-CoV-2. The samples were drawn from two sources: the first 160 participants of the ongoing ImmuneRACE study, and some 1,300 subjects contributed by 6 global collaborators.

Whole blood was collected in K2EDTA tubes by collaborating institutions according to the institutions' own protocols. For TCRbeta analysis, collaborator samples were shipped as frozen whole blood, as isolated PBMCs, or as DNA extracted from either sample type. TCRbeta CDR3 regions were amplified from genomic DNA using the immunoSEQ Assay, a bias-controlled multiplex PCR. The study's own analysis went as follows. The number of nucleated cells in each sample was estimated from the amplification of reference gene primers within the assay. To quantify the absolute abundance of each unique TCRbeta CDR3 rearrangement, sequence reads were collapsed and filtered. For each sample, productive Simpson clonality was calculated as the square root of Simpson's diversity index across productive rearrangements. Not all clones reach the TCRdb copy of this immuneACCESS table, which keeps in-frame sequences only. Checked studies attribute under half of the gap to unresolved V genes and leave the rest unexplained. V and J calls and clone size follow that table, whereas D and trimming were derived from the DNA. The sample yields under 70,000 clones; approximately 90% were counted once. Together, the top ten hold 4% of the sample.

Worth noting for this clone: Its specific antigen is unknown. No qualities accompany the bases; no much larger clone lies one base away.

The CDR3 goes from the cysteine to the phenylalanine over 13 residues. Only CDR3 DNA is held: 39 bases, read in frame from base 1. CDR1 is given as SGHKS and CDR2 as YYEKEE, both from the germline V gene (reference sequence). V is pared back by 4 bases and J by 11 bases, with 18 bases lying between the germline termini. Broad study findings and their caveats: Clinical and demographic metadata were provided uncurated, with the amount varying by source and participant.

The receptor was isolated from a man in his forties or fifties with acute or convalescent COVID-19. Material for sequencing was peripheral blood. This receptor chain uses TRBV5-5 and TRBJ1-2; the D gene is possibly TRBD1, with 6 bases matching. The sequenced DNA: TGTGCCAGCAGCCATCACAGGGACCCCAGGTACACCTTC. Translated, this is CASSHHRDPRYTF.